This TCR beta chain emerged from a study of blood T cell repertoires in COVID-19. Symptom resolution, clearance, or two negative PCRs marked donors in Cohort 3 as recovered. This clone was counted once. This CDR3 contains 16 residues. V shed 1 base, J shed 0 bases, and the junction held 5 bases outside the gene matches. The germline CDR1 and CDR2 sequences are SGHTA and FQGNSA. Per the study methods: Amplified reference gene primers provided the basis for estimating nucleated cell counts. The data were produced by immunoSEQ multiplex PCR, yet TCRdb's version contains in-frame clones alone and is incomplete. V and J calls and clone size are copied from that table; D and trimming were computed from the DNA. The sample records around 480,000 clones, about nine tenths being singletons.

The specimen sequenced was PBMCs or T cells enriched from blood (not recorded which). This receptor was obtained from a woman under 30 who had recovered from COVID-19. The rearrangement links TRBV7-2 to TRBJ2-5; TRBD2 matches at 7 bases. The CDR3 DNA reads TGTGCCAGCAGCTTAGGACTAGCTCTGTACCAAGAGACCCAGTACTTC. Its translation: CASSLGLALYQETQYF.